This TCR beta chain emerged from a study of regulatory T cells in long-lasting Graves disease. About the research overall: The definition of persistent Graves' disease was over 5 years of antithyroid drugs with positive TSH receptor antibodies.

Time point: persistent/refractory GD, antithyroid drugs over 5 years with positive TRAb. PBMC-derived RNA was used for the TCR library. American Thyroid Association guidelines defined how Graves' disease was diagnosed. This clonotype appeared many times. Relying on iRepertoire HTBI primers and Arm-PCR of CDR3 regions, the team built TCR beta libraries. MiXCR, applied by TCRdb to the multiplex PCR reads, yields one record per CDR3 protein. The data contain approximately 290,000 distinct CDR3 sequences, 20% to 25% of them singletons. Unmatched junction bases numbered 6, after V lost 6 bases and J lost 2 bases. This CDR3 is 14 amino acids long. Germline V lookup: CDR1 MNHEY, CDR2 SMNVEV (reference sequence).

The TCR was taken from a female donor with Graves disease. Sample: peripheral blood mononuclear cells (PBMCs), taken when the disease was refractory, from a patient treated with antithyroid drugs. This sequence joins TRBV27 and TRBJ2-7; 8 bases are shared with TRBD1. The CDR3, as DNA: TGTGCCAGCAGCGTACAGGGGGTCCCCTACGAGCAGTACTTC. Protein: CASSVQGVPYEQYF.